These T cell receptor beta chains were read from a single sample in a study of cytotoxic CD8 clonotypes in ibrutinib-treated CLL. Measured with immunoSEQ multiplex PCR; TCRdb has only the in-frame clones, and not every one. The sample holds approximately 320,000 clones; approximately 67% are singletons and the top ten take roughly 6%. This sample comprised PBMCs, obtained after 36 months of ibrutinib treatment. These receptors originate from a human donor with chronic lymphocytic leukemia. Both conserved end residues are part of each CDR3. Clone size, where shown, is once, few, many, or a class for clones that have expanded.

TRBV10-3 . CAISHLAGGRGEQYF
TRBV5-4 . CASGTDSGTQYF
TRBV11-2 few CASSFWTGVVDYGYTF
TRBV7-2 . CASSFTGNTEAFF
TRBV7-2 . CASSTTYEQYF
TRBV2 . CASSPNSRSEQYF
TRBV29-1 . CSVETENYNEQFF
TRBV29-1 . CSVGGNNEKLFF
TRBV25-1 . CASTNGGDPRETQYF
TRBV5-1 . CASSNGQGWEQYF
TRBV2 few CASSVAGYEQFF
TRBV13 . CASSSRVGLAGLLEQYF
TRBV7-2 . CASSLRLAQNTGELFF
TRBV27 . CASSLGTSGTDTQYF
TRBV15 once CATSRVGEPKKLFF
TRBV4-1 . CASSQGLVGKGQYF
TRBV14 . CASSQVINTEAFF
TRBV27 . CASSLTRRSQPQHF
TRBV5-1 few CASSVDRGWYEQYF
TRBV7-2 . CASTGSAGYNEQFF
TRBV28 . CASSLYTGYGYTF
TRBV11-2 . CASSLAAGITNYGYTF
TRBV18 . CASSLKSTGELFF
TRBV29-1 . CSVQTGPRWTF
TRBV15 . CATSRDGGSYEQYF
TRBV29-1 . CSVVASGGVETQYF
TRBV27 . CASARQGGNTGELFF
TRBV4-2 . CASSQASEQFF
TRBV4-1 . CASSQVGRGPYEQYF
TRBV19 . CASSTGMTGATNEKLFF
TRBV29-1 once CSVAGTIAGEQYF
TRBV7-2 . CASSLLIGEQFF
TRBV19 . CASSRQGAYEQYF
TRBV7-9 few CASSLAVGDEQFF
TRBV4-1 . CASSQADAWDGYTF
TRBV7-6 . CASSLGVGTEAFF
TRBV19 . CASSIWGRGFSNEQFF
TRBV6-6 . CASSPVEGGNTEAFF
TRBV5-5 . CASSLARGASYEQYF
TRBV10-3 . CAISAGQVPPYGYTF
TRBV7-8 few CASSLGAGEYGYTF
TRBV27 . CASSLGTGGVRYF
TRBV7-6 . CASSLGGTTSYNEQFF
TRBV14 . CASSPGTGELFF
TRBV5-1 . CASSLLEGGYTF